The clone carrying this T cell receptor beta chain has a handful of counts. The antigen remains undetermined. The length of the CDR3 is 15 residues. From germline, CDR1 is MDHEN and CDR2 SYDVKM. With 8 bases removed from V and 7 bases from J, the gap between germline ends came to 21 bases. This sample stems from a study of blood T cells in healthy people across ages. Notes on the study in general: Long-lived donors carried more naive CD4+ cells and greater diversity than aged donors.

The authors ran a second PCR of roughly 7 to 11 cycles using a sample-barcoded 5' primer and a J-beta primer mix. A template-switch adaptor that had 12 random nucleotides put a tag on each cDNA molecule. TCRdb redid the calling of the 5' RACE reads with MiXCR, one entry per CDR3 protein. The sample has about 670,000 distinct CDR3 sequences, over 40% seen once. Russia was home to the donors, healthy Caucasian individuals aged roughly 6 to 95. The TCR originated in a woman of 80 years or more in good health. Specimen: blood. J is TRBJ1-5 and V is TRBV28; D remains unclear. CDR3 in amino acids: CASGPPGDRNQPQHF. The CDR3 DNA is TGTGCCAGCGGCCCGCCGGGAGATAGAAACCAGCCCCAGCATTTT.